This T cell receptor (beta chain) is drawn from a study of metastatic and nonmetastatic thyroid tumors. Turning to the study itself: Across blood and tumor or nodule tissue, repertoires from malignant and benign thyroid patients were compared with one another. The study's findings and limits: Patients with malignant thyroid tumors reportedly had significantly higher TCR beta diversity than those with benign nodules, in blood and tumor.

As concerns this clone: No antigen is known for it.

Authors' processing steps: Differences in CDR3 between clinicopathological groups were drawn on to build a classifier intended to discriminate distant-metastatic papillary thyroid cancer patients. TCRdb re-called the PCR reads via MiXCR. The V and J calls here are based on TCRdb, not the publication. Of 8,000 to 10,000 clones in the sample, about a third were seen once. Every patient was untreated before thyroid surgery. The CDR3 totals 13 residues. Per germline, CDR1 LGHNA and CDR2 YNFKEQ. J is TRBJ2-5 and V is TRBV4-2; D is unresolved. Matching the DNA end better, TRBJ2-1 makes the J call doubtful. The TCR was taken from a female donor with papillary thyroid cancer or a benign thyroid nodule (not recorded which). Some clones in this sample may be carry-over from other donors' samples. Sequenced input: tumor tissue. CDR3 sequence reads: CASSQVADNEQFF. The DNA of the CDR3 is TGTGCCAGCAGCCAAGTAGCCGACAATGAGCAGTTCTTC.